Listed below are T cell receptor beta chains from one sample, sequenced in a study of blood T cell repertoires in COVID-19. The assay was immunoSEQ multiplex PCR, and TCRdb's table has in-frame clones only and misses some. The sample records 25,000 to 35,000 clones, roughly 87% being singletons. The specimen sequenced was peripheral blood. All receptors come from a man older than 75 with acute or convalescent COVID-19. The CDR3 runs from the conserved cysteine through the conserved F or W. Each record gives: clone size, J gene, D gene, CDR3 length, V gene, CDR3 protein, CDR3 DNA. A D gene is named only where the DNA matches it firmly. Rows give clone size only sometimes, using once, few, many, or a class for an expanded clone.

>-|TRBJ1-2|TRBD1|16|TRBV6-6
CASRGPGQGGNYGYTF
TGTGCCAGCCGGGGTCCCGGACAGGGGGGTAACTATGGCTACACCTTC
>-|TRBJ2-2|-|15|TRBV7-6
CASSLVTRGTGELFF
TGTGCCAGCAGCCTTGTCACGAGAGGCACCGGGGAGCTGTTTTTT
>-|TRBJ2-3|-|18|TRBV9
CASSVGPPAGGSTDTQYF
TGTGCCAGCAGCGTAGGCCCTCCCGCAGGGGGGTCGACTGATACGCAGTATTTT
>few|TRBJ1-2|-|12|TRBV6-2/TRBV6-3
CASSPGGRSHTF
TGTGCCAGCAGCCCGGGCGGGCGCTCCCACACCTTC
>-|TRBJ1-1|-|15|TRBV11-1
CASSLVRGTNTEAFF
TGTGCCAGCAGCTTAGTCCGGGGGACCAACACTGAAGCTTTCTTT
>-|TRBJ1-1|TRBD1|15|TRBV2
CASSPDRTGNTEAFF
TGTGCCAGCAGCCCGGACAGGACGGGTAACACTGAAGCTTTCTTT
>-|TRBJ2-7|TRBD2|17|TRBV19
CASSIVLAGYSSYEQYF
TGTGCCAGTAGTATCGTACTAGCGGGCTATAGCTCCTACGAGCAGTACTTC
>-|TRBJ1-2|TRBD1|14|TRBV5-1
CASSSTGGAGGYTF
TGCGCCAGCAGCTCCACAGGGGGCGCGGGAGGCTACACCTTC
>-|TRBJ1-4|TRBD1|14|TRBV19
CASSISRGNEKLFF
TGTGCCAGTAGTATTAGCAGGGGGAATGAAAAACTGTTTTTT
>-|TRBJ1-2|TRBD1|15|TRBV30
CAWSTAGTGIYGYTF
TGTGCCTGGAGTACCGCAGGGACAGGGATCTATGGCTACACCTTC
>-|TRBJ1-1|-|13|TRBV2
CASSETGWAEAFF
TGTGCCAGCAGTGAAACAGGGTGGGCTGAAGCTTTCTTT
>-|TRBJ1-4|-|15|TRBV5-8
CASRVRSGRGEKLFF
TGTGCCAGCAGGGTGAGGTCAGGGCGAGGTGAAAAACTGTTTTTT
>-|TRBJ2-5|-|11|TRBV28
CASSIAETQYF
TGTGCCAGCAGTATAGCGGAGACCCAGTACTTC
>once|TRBJ1-4|-|11|TRBV30
CAWREVEKLFF
TGTGCCTGGAGGGAGGTTGAAAAACTGTTTTTT
>-|TRBJ1-5|TRBD1|13|TRBV6-5
CASRTGSRGPQHF
TGTGCCAGCAGGACAGGGTCCCGTGGGCCCCAGCATTTT
>-|TRBJ1-1|-|15|TRBV11-3
CASSLARGKDTEAFF
TGTGCCAGCAGCTTAGCACGAGGGAAGGACACTGAAGCTTTCTTT